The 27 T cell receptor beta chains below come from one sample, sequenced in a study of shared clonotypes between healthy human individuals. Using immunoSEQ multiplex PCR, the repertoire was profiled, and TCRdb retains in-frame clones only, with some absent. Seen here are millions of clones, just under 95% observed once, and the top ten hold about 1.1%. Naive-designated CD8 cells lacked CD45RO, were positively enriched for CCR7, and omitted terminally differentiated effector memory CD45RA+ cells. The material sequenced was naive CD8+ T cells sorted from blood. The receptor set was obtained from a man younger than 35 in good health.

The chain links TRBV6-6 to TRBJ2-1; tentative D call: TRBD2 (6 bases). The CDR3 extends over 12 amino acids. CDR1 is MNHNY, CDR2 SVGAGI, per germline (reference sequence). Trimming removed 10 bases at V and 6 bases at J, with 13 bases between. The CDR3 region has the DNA TGTGCCACCCTGGGGGGAGTCAATGAGCAGTTCTTC. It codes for CATLGGVNEQFF.

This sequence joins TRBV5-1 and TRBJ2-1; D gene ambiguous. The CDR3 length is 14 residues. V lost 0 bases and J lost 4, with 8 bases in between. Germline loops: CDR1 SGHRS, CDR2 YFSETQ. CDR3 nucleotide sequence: TGCGCCAGCAGCTTGGAGGAGAAGTACAATGAGCAGTTCTTC. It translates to CASSLEEKYNEQFF.

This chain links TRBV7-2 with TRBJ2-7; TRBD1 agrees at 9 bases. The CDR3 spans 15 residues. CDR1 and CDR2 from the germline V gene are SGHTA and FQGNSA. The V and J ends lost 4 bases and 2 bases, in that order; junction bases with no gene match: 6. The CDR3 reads CASSSTGTGTYEQYF. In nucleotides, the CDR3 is TGTGCCAGCAGCTCGACCGGGACAGGGACCTACGAGCAGTACTTC. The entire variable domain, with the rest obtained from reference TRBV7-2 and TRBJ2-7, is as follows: GAGVSQSPSNKVTEKGKDVELRCDPISGHTALYWYRQSLGQGLEFLIYFQGNSAPDKSGLPSDRFSAERTGGSVSTLTIQRTQQEDSAVYLCASSSTGTGTYEQYFGPGTRLTVT.

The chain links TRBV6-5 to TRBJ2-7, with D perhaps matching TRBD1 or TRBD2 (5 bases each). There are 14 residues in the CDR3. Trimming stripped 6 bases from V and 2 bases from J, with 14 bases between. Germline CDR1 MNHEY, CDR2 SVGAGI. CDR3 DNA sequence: TGTGCCAGCAGCCCGGGCCGGGGACCCTACGAGCAGTACTTC. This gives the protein CASSPGRGPYEQYF.

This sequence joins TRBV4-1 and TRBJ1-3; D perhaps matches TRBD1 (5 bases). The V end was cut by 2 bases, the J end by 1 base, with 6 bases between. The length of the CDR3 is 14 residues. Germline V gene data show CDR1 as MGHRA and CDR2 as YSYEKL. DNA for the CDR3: TGCGCCAGCAGCCAACGGGGGTCTGGAAACACCATATATTTT. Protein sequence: CASSQRGSGNTIYF.

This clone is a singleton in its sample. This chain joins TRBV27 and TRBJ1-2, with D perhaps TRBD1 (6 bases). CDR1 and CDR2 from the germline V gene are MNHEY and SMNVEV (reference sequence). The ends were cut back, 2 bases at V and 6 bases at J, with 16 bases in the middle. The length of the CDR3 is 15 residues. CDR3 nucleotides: TGTGCCAGCAGTTTAGATGCAGGGACACTCGATGGCTACACCTTC. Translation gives CASSLDAGTLDGYTF.

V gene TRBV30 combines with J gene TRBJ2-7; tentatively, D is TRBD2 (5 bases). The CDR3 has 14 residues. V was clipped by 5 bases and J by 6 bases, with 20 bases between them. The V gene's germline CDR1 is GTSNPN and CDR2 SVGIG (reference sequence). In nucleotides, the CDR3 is TGTGCCTGGGCCGAGATCGGCGGGCCGGGCGAGCAGTACTTC. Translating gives CAWAEIGGPGEQYF.

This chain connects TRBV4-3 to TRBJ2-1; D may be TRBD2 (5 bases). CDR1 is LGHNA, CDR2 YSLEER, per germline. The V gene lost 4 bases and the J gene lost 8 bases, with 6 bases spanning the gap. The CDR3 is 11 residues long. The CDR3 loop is CASSPLDEQFF. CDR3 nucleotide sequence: TGCGCCAGCAGCCCACTAGATGAGCAGTTCTTC.

CDR3 sequence (DNA): TGCGCCAGCAGCCAAAGGGTGGGGGGCGAAGATACGCAGTATTTT. Its protein is CASSQRVGGEDTQYF. The V and J genes are TRBV4-3 and TRBJ2-3; either TRBD1 or TRBD2 may fit D (6 bases each). Germline loops: CDR1 LGHNA, CDR2 YSLEER. This CDR3 contains 15 residues. Deletions cut 2 bases from V and 5 bases from J, with 14 bases between.

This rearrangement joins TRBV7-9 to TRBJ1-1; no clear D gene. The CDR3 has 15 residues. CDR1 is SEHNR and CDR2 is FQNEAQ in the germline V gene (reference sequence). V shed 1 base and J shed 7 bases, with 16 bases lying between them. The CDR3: CASSLVPSTRFEAFF. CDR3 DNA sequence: TGTGCCAGCAGCTTAGTCCCGAGCACCCGGTTTGAAGCTTTCTTT.

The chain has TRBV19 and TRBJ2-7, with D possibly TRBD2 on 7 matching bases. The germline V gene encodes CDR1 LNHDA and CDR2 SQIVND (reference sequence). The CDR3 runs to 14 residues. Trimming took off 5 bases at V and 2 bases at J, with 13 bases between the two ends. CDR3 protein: CASSSGGAAYEQYF. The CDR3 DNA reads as TGTGCCAGTAGTTCTGGGGGGGCGGCCTACGAGCAGTACTTC.

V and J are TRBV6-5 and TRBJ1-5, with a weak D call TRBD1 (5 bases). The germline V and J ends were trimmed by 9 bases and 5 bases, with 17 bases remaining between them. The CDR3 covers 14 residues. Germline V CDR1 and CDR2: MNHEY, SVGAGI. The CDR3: CASSGGWGHQPQHF. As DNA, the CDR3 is TGTGCCAGTTCGGGGGGATGGGGCCATCAGCCCCAGCATTTT.

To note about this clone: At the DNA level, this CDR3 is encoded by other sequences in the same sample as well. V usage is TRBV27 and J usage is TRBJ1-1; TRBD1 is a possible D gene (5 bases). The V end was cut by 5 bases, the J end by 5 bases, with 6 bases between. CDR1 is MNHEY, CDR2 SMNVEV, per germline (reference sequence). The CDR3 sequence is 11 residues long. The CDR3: CASSRGTEAFF. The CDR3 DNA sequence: TGTGCCAGCAGTCGGGGGACTGAAGCTTTCTTT.

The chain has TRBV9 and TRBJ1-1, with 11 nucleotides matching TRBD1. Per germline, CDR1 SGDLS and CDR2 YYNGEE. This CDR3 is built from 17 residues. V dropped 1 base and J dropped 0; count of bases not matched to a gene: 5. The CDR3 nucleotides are TGTGCCAGCAGCGTAAACCGGGACAGGGGGTTGAACACTGAAGCTTTCTTT. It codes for CASSVNRDRGLNTEAFF.

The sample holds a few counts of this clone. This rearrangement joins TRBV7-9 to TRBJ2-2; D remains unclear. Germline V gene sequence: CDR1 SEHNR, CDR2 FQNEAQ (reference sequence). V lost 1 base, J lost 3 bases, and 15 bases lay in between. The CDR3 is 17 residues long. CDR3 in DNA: TGTGCCAGCAGCTTAGACCCGGAGTATCCGGACACCGGGGAGCTGTTTTTT. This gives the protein CASSLDPEYPDTGELFF.

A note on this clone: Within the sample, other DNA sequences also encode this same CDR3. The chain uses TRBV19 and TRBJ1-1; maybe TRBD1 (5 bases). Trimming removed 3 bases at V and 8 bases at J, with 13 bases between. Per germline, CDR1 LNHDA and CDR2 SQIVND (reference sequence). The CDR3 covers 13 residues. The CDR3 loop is CASSIPGGTEAFF. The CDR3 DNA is TGTGCCAGTAGTATCCCCGGGGGTACCGAAGCTTTCTTT.

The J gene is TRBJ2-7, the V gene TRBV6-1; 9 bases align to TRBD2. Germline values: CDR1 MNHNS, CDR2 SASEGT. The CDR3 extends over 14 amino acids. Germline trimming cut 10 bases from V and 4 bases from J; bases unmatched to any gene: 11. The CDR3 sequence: CATLEAGGLYEQYF. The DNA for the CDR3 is TGTGCCACCCTTGAGGCGGGAGGGCTTTACGAGCAGTACTTC.

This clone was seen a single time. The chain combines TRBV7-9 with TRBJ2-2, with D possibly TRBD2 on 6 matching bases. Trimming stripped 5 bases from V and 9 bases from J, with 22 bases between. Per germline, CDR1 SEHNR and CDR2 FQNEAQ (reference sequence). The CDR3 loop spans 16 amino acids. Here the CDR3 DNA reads TGTGCCAGCAGCCCCGGGCGGGGTCCGGTATCCTGGGAGCTGTTTTTT. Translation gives CASSPGRGPVSWELFF. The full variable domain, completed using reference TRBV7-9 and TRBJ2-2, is DTGVSQNPRHKITKRGQNVTFRCDPISEHNRLYWYRQTLGQGPEFLTYFQNEAQLEKSRLLSDRFSAERPKGSFSTLEIQRTEQGDSAMYLCASSPGRGPVSWELFFGEGSRLTVL.

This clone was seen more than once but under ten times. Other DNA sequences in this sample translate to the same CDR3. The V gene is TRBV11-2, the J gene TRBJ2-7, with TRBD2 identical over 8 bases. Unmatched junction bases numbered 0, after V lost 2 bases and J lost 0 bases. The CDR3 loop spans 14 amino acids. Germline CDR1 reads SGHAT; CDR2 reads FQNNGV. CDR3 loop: CASSLSGSSYEQYF. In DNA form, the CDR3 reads TGTGCCAGCAGCTTAAGCGGGAGCTCCTACGAGCAGTACTTC.

The CDR3, as DNA: TGTGCCAGCATCAACCCAGGGACAGATACGCAGTATTTT. It yields the protein CASINPGTDTQYF. The chain employs TRBV6-5 and TRBJ2-3, with D possibly matching TRBD1 (5 bases). V lost 7 bases and J lost 3, with 11 bases in between. The CDR3 loop spans 13 amino acids. Germline CDR1 MNHEY, CDR2 SVGAGI.

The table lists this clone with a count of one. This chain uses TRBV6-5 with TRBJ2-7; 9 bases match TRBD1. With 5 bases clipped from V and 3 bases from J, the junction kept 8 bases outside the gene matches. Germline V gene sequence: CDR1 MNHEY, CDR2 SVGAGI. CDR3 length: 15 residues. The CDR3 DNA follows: TGTGCCAGCAGTCTCGACAGGGGGGCCTACTACGAGCAGTACTTC. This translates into CASSLDRGAYYEQYF.

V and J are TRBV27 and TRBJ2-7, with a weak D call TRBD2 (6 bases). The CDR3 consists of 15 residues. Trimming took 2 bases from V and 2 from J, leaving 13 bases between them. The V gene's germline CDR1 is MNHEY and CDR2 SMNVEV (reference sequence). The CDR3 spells CASSLGGDFPYEQYF. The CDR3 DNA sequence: TGTGCCAGCAGTTTAGGAGGGGACTTCCCCTACGAGCAGTACTTC.

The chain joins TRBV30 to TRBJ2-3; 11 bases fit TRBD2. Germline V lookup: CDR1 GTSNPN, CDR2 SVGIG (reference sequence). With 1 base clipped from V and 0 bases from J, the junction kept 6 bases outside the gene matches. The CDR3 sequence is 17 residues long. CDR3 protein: CAWSALAGGPSTDTQYF. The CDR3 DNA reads TGTGCCTGGAGTGCCTTAGCGGGAGGGCCAAGCACAGATACGCAGTATTTT. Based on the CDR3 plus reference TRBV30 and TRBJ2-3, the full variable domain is SQTIHQWPATLVQPVGSPLSLECTVEGTSNPNLYWYRQAAGRGLQLLFYSVGIGQISSEVPQNLSASRPQDRQFILSSKKLLLSDSGFYLCAWSALAGGPSTDTQYFGPGTRLTVL.

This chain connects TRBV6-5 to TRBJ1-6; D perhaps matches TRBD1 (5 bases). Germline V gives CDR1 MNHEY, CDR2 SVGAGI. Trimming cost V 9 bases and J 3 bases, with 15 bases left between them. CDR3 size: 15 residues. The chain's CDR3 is CASSPSGIYNSPLHF. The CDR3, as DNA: TGTGCCAGTTCCCCTTCAGGGATCTATAATTCACCCCTCCACTTT.

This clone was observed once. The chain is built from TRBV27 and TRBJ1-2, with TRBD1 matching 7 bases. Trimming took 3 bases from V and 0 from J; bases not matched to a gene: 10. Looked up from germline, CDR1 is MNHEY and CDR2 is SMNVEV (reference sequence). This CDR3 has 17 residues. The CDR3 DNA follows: TGTGCCAGCAGTTTGACGAAACAGGGGCTTACTAACTATGGCTACACCTTC. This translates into CASSLTKQGLTNYGYTF.

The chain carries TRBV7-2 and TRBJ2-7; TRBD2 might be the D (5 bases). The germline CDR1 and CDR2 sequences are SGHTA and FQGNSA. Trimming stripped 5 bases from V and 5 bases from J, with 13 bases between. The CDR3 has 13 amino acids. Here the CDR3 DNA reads TGTGCCAGCAGCCAAGTTCCTAGCCACGAGCAGTACTTC. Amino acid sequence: CASSQVPSHEQYF.

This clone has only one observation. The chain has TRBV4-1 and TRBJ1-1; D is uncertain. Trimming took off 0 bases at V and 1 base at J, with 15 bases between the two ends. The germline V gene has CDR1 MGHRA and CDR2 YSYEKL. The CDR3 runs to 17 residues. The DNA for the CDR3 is TGCGCCAGCAGCCAAGACCGACAAGCACACCCGAACACTGAAGCTTTCTTT. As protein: CASSQDRQAHPNTEAFF.